This TCR beta chain was retrieved from a study of cytomegalovirus exposure and HLA in healthy donors. General study points: There were a few CMV-associated chains whose specificity for CMV antigens was confirmed in vitro. The study recorded about 160 TCR beta chains that were cytomegalovirus-associated.

Some clones are missing from TCRdb's copy, which holds only in-frame ones; the method was immunoSEQ multiplex PCR. Among approximately 160,000 clones listed, around 88% were seen once. Trimming took 5 bases from V and 0 from J, leaving 8 bases between them. The germline V gene has CDR1 MNHEY and CDR2 SVGAGI. This CDR3 is built from 14 residues. From the roughly 120-subject validation cohort, which was separate from the approximately 700-subject first cohort, the donors were drawn. With respect to this clone: The antigen is unknown.

The receptor was derived from a woman younger than 35 in good health and CMV-seronegative. This chain links TRBV6-5 with TRBJ2-1; D is unclear. Specimen: PBMCs. This chain's CDR3 is CASSQLSSYNEQFF. The CDR3 nucleotides are TGTGCCAGCAGTCAACTTAGCTCCTACAATGAGCAGTTCTTC.